Here is one TCR beta chain with its context. These data originate in a study of shared clonotypes between healthy human individuals. V was trimmed by 3 bases and J by 0 bases, leaving 8 bases between them. Germline V gives CDR1 KGHSH, CDR2 LQKENI. The CDR3 has 14 amino acids. Sequencing used immunoSEQ multiplex PCR; TCRdb keeps in-frame clones, though not all of them. The sample carries under 600,000 clones, 90% to 96% recorded once. J is TRBJ1-1 and V is TRBV18, with D perhaps TRBD1 (5 bases). This receptor was taken from a woman aged 25 to 45 in good health. The source material was naive CD4+ T cells sorted from blood. Subset reported: CD45RA+ positively selected. The CDR3 coding sequence is TGTGCCAGCTCACCGTTGGACATGAACACTGAAGCTTTCTTT. Protein sequence: CASSPLDMNTEAFF.